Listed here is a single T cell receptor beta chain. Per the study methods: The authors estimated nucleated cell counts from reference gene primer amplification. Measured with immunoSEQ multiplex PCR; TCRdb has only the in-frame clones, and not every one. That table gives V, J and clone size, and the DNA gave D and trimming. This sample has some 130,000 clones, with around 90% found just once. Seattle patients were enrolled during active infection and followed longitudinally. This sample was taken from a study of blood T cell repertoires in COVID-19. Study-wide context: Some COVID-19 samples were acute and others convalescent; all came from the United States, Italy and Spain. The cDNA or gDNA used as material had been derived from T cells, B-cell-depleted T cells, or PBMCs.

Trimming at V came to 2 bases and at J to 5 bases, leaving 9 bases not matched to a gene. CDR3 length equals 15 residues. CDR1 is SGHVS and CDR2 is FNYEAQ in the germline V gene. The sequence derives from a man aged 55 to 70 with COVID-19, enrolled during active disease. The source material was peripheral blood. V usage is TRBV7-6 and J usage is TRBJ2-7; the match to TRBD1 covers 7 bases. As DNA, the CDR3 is TGTGCCAGCAGCTTATCGACAGGGACGCGGGACGAGCAGTACTTC. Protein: CASSLSTGTRDEQYF.